These 9 T cell receptor beta chains share one sample of origin, sequenced in a study of shared T cell receptors in the human thymus. Repertoires were generated with immunoSEQ multiplex PCR, while TCRdb's copy carries only in-frame clones and drops some. The sample lists approximately 760,000 clones, 80% to 90% seen once, with under 0.012% in the top ten. These data were likewise used in another study, on human thymus T cells.

The specimen was thymocytes. Source of these receptors: a girl under three years old with a congenital heart defect.

The sample holds a few counts of this clone. Other DNA sequences within the sample encode an identical CDR3. The chain uses TRBV2 and TRBJ1-6, with D possibly matching TRBD1 (5 bases). The CDR3 covers 20 residues. The germline gives CDR1 SNHLY, CDR2 FYNNEI. The V end lost 1 base, the J end lost 0 bases, and 19 bases lay between the germline ends. CDR3 bases: TGTGCCAGCAGTGAAGGTATGGGTGGGGCGGCGAGCTCCTATAATTCACCCCTCCACTTT. The encoded protein is CASSEGMGGAASSYNSPLHF.

The chain joins TRBV10-3 to TRBJ2-2, with 8 bases that match TRBD2. There are 17 residues in the CDR3. CDR1 is ENHRY, CDR2 SYGVKD, per germline. V shed 3 bases and J 8 bases; nucleotides not matched to a gene: 14. Written as DNA, the CDR3 is TGTGCCATCAGTGATCCCGGGACTAGGGAGAGGACTGGGGAGCTGTTTTTT. Amino acids: CAISDPGTRERTGELFF.

This chain uses TRBV4-1 with TRBJ2-2; D is possibly TRBD1 (5 bases). Trimming left V 0 bases short and J 1 base short, with 12 bases between. Per the germline V gene, CDR1 is MGHRA and CDR2 is YSYEKL. This CDR3 spans 17 amino acids. The CDR3 coding sequence is TGCGCCAGCAGCCAAGATACAGGACACCAGAACACCGGGGAGCTGTTTTTT. This encodes CASSQDTGHQNTGELFF.

The chain recombines TRBV10-3 with TRBJ1-1; TRBD1 agrees at 10 bases. V was clipped by 3 bases and J by 5 bases; unmatched bases: 6. In germline, CDR1 is ENHRY, CDR2 SYGVKD. The CDR3 is 15 amino acids. As DNA, the CDR3 is TGTGCCATCAGTGAAATCGGACAGGGGGAAACTGAAGCTTTCTTT. Residues: CAISEIGQGETEAFF.

In its sample, this clone was seen a few times. The chain couples TRBV4-2 to TRBJ1-3; weak D call: TRBD1 (6 bases). The V end lost 4 bases, the J end lost 3 bases, and 16 bases lay between the germline ends. The CDR3 totals 16 residues. Germline loops: CDR1 LGHNA, CDR2 YNFKEQ. The CDR3: CASSPPGAGVGNTIYF. As DNA, the CDR3 is TGTGCCAGCAGCCCTCCCGGGGCAGGGGTTGGAAACACCATATATTTT.

This chain connects TRBV10-1 to TRBJ1-5; TRBD1 aligns across 9 bases. Looked up from germline, CDR1 is WNHNN and CDR2 is SYGVQD (reference sequence). The V and J ends lost 7 bases and 0 bases, in that order; junction bases with no gene match: 4. The CDR3 runs 15 residues. As DNA, the CDR3 is TGCGCCAGCACGGGACAGGGACATAGCAATCAGCCCCAGCATTTT. Amino acids: CASTGQGHSNQPQHF.

This sequence joins TRBV5-1 and TRBJ1-2; TRBD1 aligns across 8 bases. The CDR3 spans 13 residues. CDR1 is SGHRS, CDR2 YFSETQ, per germline. The V segment lost 4 bases and the J segment 8 bases; nucleotides outside the gene matches: 7. The CDR3 DNA sequence: TGCGCCAGCAGCGGAGGACAGGGACCCGGCTACACCTTC. Its protein is CASSGGQGPGYTF.

The rearrangement uses TRBV7-9 and TRBJ1-1, with a possible D match to TRBD1 (5 bases). The V and J ends lost 4 bases and 7 bases respectively, with 13 bases between them. This CDR3 has 13 residues. Germline V CDR1 and CDR2: SEHNR, FQNEAQ (reference sequence). The CDR3 sequence: CASSSFRGIEAFF. The CDR3 region has the DNA TGTGCCAGCAGCTCGTTTCGGGGGATTGAAGCTTTCTTT.

This rearrangement joins TRBV5-1 to TRBJ1-2; 8 bases are a match to TRBD1. This CDR3 is 19 amino acids long. Per the germline V gene, CDR1 is SGHRS and CDR2 is YFSETQ. The V gene end was trimmed by 1 base and the J gene end by 4 bases; junction bases not matched to a gene: 18. The CDR3 region has the DNA TGCGCCAGCAGCTTGAGACCCTTTGGACAGGGTCCTACCCTCTATGGCTACACCTTC. It encodes CASSLRPFGQGPTLYGYTF.